A single sample gave rise to the 13 T cell receptor beta chains below, sequenced in a study of quantifying T cell responses using KT2 cells. Study in general: TCR alpha and beta constant-region primers primed reverse transcription of RNA.

An oligo carrying a UMI was ligated to the cDNA 3' end. The first PCR ran around 4 cycles with an equimolar RC1.1 and RC1.2 beta primer mix. Via MiXCR, TCRdb re-called the UMI-ligation and nested PCR reads, giving one row per CDR3 protein. Seen here are 31,000 or so distinct CDR3 sequences, around a tenth observed once, and the top ten hold 8% to 10%. The sequencing input was PBMCs spiked with cells of the T cell clone KT2. Receptors originate from a human donor.

This sequence joins TRBV6-5 and TRBJ2-7, with D perhaps assigned TRBD1 or TRBD2 (6 bases each). V was cut by 5 bases and J by 2 bases, with 16 bases left in between. In germline, CDR1 is MNHEY, CDR2 SVGAGI. The length of the CDR3 is 15 residues. As DNA, the CDR3 is TGTGCCAGCAGTAAGGGACGGAGGGGGACCTACGAGCAGTACGTC. Its translation is CASSKGRRGTYEQYV.

The CDR3 bases are TGCGCCAGCAGCTTCTGGACTGACTATGGCTACACCTTC. This codes for CASSFWTDYGYTF. The chain joins TRBV5-1 to TRBJ1-2; D is unclear. The length of the CDR3 is 13 residues. The V end lost 2 bases, the J end lost 3 bases, and 8 bases lay between the germline ends. The germline gives CDR1 SGHRS, CDR2 YFSETQ.

The genes are TRBV7-2 and TRBJ1-2; D remains ambiguous. Germline lookup yields CDR1 SGHTA and CDR2 FQGNSA. CDR3 length: 13 residues. Trimming shortened V by 1 base and J by 2 bases, and 5 bases separated the two germline ends. The CDR3 spells CASSLDANYGYTF. The DNA of the CDR3 is TGTGCCAGCAGCTTAGATGCGAACTATGGCTACACCTTC.

The gene calls are TRBV12-3 or TRBV12-4 and TRBJ1-1; D unclear. Trimming cost V 3 bases and J 0 bases, with 5 bases left between them. CDR3 length: 13 amino acids. Here the CDR3 DNA reads TGTGCCAGCAGTTTTTTCATGAACACTGAAGCTTTCTTT. It codes for CASSFFMNTEAFF.

This clonotype appeared many times. This chain links TRBV7-2 with TRBJ2-3; perhaps D is TRBD1 or TRBD2 (5 bases each). Germline CDR1 SGHTA, CDR2 FQGNSA. This CDR3 contains 15 residues. The V gene lost 1 base and the J gene lost 3 bases, with 11 bases spanning the gap. The CDR3 here is CASSLVGDWTDTQYF. In DNA form, the CDR3 reads TGTGCCAGCAGCTTAGTGGGGGATTGGACAGATACGCAGTATTTT.

Ten or more counts support this clonotype. The rearrangement uses TRBV6-1 and TRBJ1-2, with D uncertain. V was pared by 5 bases and J by 0 bases, with 1 base between. Germline CDR1 MNHNS, CDR2 SASEGT. This CDR3 is built from 11 residues. The CDR3 bases are TGTGCCAGCAGTACTAACTATGGCTACACCTTC. Its translation is CASSTNYGYTF.

Only a few counts were recorded for this clonotype. The rearrangement joins TRBV20-1 to TRBJ2-7; TRBD2 aligns across 9 bases. The CDR3 is 15 amino acids. CDR1 and CDR2 (germline): DFQATT, SNEGSKA (reference sequence). V dropped 6 bases and J dropped 9; count of bases not matched to a gene: 18. This CDR3 reads CSAATLRTSDSGQYF. CDR3 in DNA: TGCAGTGCCGCAACCCTTCGGACTAGCGATAGCGGGCAGTACTTC.

At least ten counts were recorded for this clonotype. This rearrangement joins TRBV9 to TRBJ1-3; D ambiguous. The germline V and J ends were trimmed by 3 bases and 0 bases, with 4 bases remaining between them. The CDR3 covers 13 residues. Germline values: CDR1 SGDLS, CDR2 YYNGEE. This CDR3 is CASSGHSGNTIYF. CDR3 nucleotides: TGTGCCAGCAGCGGACACTCTGGAAACACCATATATTTT. Full variable domain (missing parts from reference TRBV9 and TRBJ1-3): DSGVTQTPKHLITATGQRVTLRCSPRSGDLSVYWYQQSLDQGLQFLIQYYNGEERAKGNILERFSAQQFPDLHSELNLSSLELGDSALYFCASSGHSGNTIYFGEGSWLTVV.

In this sample, this clonotype turned up many times. The rearrangement uses TRBV5-1 and TRBJ2-1, with D possibly matching TRBD2 (6 bases). From germline, CDR1 is SGHRS and CDR2 YFSETQ. The CDR3 extends over 14 amino acids. V gave up 4 bases and J gave up 0 bases, with 8 bases separating them. The CDR3 loop reads CASSLGSSYNEQFF. The CDR3 DNA is TGCGCCAGCAGCCTCGGGAGCTCCTACAATGAGCAGTTCTTC.

The CDR3 nucleotides are TGTGCCAGCATTCTAAGGTTCGGGAGCAATGAGCAGTTCTTC. Translation: CASILRFGSNEQFF. The V and J genes are TRBV28 and TRBJ2-1; possible D gene TRBD2, 6 bases. Germline V lookup: CDR1 MDHEN, CDR2 SYDVKM. The germline V and J ends were trimmed by 7 bases and 6 bases, with 16 bases remaining between them. This CDR3 is built from 14 residues.

The gene calls are TRBV10-3 and TRBJ1-1, with 9 nucleotides matching TRBD1. V gave up 6 bases and J gave up 6 bases; unmatched junction bases: 11. Germline V CDR1 and CDR2: ENHRY, SYGVKD. The CDR3 loop spans 15 amino acids. DNA for the CDR3: TGTGCCATCAGCCTCTCCCCGGGACAGGGATCTGAAGCTTTCTTT. Translated, it gives CAISLSPGQGSEAFF.

This clonotype turned up a few times. This rearrangement joins TRBV7-2 to TRBJ1-2; 8 positions match TRBD1. CDR1 is SGHTA, CDR2 FQGNSA, per germline. V shed 5 bases and J 4 bases; nucleotides not matched to a gene: 12. CDR3 size: 16 residues. As DNA, the CDR3 is TGTGCCAGCAGCCAGGACAGGGAGGTTTACGCCTATGGCTACACCTTC. This codes for CASSQDREVYAYGYTF. Combining the CDR3 with reference TRBV7-2 and TRBJ1-2 gives the whole variable domain GAGVSQSPSNKVTEKGKDVELRCDPISGHTALYWYRQSLGQGLEFLIYFQGNSAPDKSGLPSDRFSAERTGGSVSTLTIQRTQQEDSAVYLCASSQDREVYAYGYTFGSGTRLTVV.

V and J are TRBV30 and TRBJ1-1; D call uncertain. The CDR3 runs 14 residues. The germline gives CDR1 GTSNPN, CDR2 SVGIG (reference sequence). V lost 2 bases, J lost 1 base, and 11 bases lay in between. CDR3 nucleotides: TGTGCCTGGAGTTTCGGACCGAAGAACACTGAAGCTTTCTTT. Amino acid sequence: CAWSFGPKNTEAFF.